This is a list of T cell receptor beta chains from one sample in a study of cytomegalovirus exposure and HLA in healthy donors. This table comes from immunoSEQ multiplex PCR, and its TCRdb copy is limited to in-frame clones, with some not included. The sample lists 200,000 to 250,000 clones, 78% seen once, with 3.8% in the top ten. The source material was PBMCs. Receptors were obtained from a male donor in good health and CMV-seronegative. Each CDR3 is given with its conserved first and last residue.

TRBJ2-1 | TRBV5-6 | CASRPGSAAANEQFF
TRBJ2-4 | TRBV5-1 | CASSLEEGRKNIQYF
TRBJ2-7 | TRBV11-2 | CASSRTGDEQYF
TRBJ2-5 | TRBV6-5 | CASSPGQGRQETQYF
TRBJ2-3 | TRBV19 | CASSPQGDTQYF
TRBJ2-5 | TRBV7-9 | CASSLYLGPSQETQYF
TRBJ1-2 | TRBV28 | CASSDTGKANYGYTF
TRBJ2-1 | TRBV7-9 | CASSLALVTYNEQFF
TRBJ2-3 | TRBV6-5 | CASSPKPADTQYF
TRBJ1-1 | TRBV7-9 | CSSSLARLGNTEAFF
TRBJ1-5 | TRBV6-5 | CASKRDSYSNQPQHF
TRBJ2-1 | TRBV9 | CASSVDSGSSYNEQFF
TRBJ2-7 | TRBV29-1 | CSVVAGKDEQYF
TRBJ1-5 | TRBV1 | CTSSHNNRSGEHQPQHF
TRBJ2-7 | TRBV14 | CASSQLTGGRYEQYF
TRBJ1-3 | TRBV5-1 | CASSLGTGAGNTIYF
TRBJ1-1 | TRBV5-6 | CASSPLIGLDTEAFF
TRBJ1-1 | TRBV7-8 | CASSPAGVVNTEAFF
TRBJ2-1 | TRBV28 | CASRLTTGTSKNEQFF
TRBJ2-7 | TRBV27 | CASSASTGFSYEQYF
TRBJ2-2 | TRBV6-1 | CASSEGFPGELFF
TRBJ2-1 | TRBV9 | CASSARKAETYNEQFF
TRBJ1-2 | TRBV6-4 | CASSAPGGYGYTF
TRBJ2-1 | TRBV2 | CASSYQTSEQFF
TRBJ2-1 | TRBV28 | CASSPQGQSSYNEQFF
TRBJ2-2 | TRBV28 | CASRYDSSIFTGELFF
TRBJ2-1 | TRBV4-1 | CASSQALSGSSYNEQFF
TRBJ2-3 | TRBV9 | CASSGRLAGEADTQYF
TRBJ1-6 | TRBV28 | CASSLTGSSPLHF
TRBJ2-3 | TRBV30 | CAWSDSRETSTDTQYF
TRBJ1-2 | TRBV27 | CASSPNGGRGNGYTF
TRBJ2-3 | TRBV12-5 | CASGSDTDTQYF
TRBJ1-2 | TRBV7-9 | CASSARTGFYGYTF
TRBJ2-7 | TRBV7-9 | CASSSRDSAYEQYF
TRBJ1-1 | TRBV9 | CASSQIQGAMNTEAFF
TRBJ1-1 | TRBV5-1 | CASSLEFAGANTEAFF
TRBJ2-5 | TRBV7-2 | CASSLSRLRETQYF
TRBJ2-1 | TRBV28 | CASSLHVLRGQGGFF
TRBJ2-7 | TRBV2 | CASSATSSYEQYF
TRBJ2-5 | TRBV27 | CASSPTRKGLARVQETQYF
TRBJ1-1 | TRBV6-5 | CASKPTGRSEAFF